This is a list of T cell receptor beta chains from one sample in a study of T-cell reconstitution after alpha-beta-depleted transplantation in children. TCRdb re-derived calls from the PCR reads in MiXCR, one entry per CDR3 protein. The sample shows about 300,000 distinct CDR3 sequences, 6.5% to 9% of them seen only once. The sequencing here drew on peripheral blood, taken 360 days after TCRalphabeta/CD19-depleted stem cell transplant. The receptors were gathered from a female patient between 2 and 15 years old who had a stem cell transplant for Fanconi anemia, so the T cells may come from the graft donor. Both conserved end residues are part of each CDR3. The D gene is left open where the match is weak. Clone size is stated in some rows and not others, as once, few, many or a class when expanded.

.	TRBJ1-1	many	TRBV6-5	TGTGCCAGCAGGATAGAGGGGTGGGGGAACACTGAAGCTTTCTTT	CASRIEGWGNTEAFF
.	TRBJ2-6	.	TRBV12-3/TRBV12-4	TGTGCCAGCAAGAGAGAGGGAAACTCTGGGGCCAACGTCCTGACTTTC	CASKREGNSGANVLTF
.	TRBJ2-2	many	TRBV30	TGTGCCTGGAGTACAACTAGCCACACCGGGGAGCTGTTTTTT	CAWSTTSHTGELFF
.	TRBJ2-7	many	TRBV7-9	TGTGCCAGCAGCCCAGGGGTTCCCTACGAGCAGTACTTC	CASSPGVPYEQYF
TRBD1	TRBJ2-1	many	TRBV28	TGTGCCAGCAGTCTTCGACAGGGATCACAGCTTGAGCAGTTCTTC	CASSLRQGSQLEQFF
.	TRBJ2-5	.	TRBV20-1	TGCAGTGCCCCTTGGGGGGGGGCTGAGACCCAGTACTTC	CSAPWGGAETQYF
.	TRBJ1-2	many	TRBV7-9	TGTGCCAGCACTCCACCTAACAGGGCGGGTAACTATGGCTACACCTTC	CASTPPNRAGNYGYTF
.	TRBJ2-7	many	TRBV5-1	TGCGCCAGCAGCACCGGGACCGTCTACGAGCAGTACTTC	CASSTGTVYEQYF
.	TRBJ1-5	few	TRBV20-1	TGCAGTGCTAGTCGATGGGGAGACAATCAGCCCCAGCATTTT	CSASRWGDNQPQHF
.	TRBJ2-7	many	TRBV12-3/TRBV12-4	TGTGCCAGCAGCCCCCCCTTCATAGCGGCCACCCACGAGCAGTACTTC	CASSPPFIAATHEQYF